The clone carrying this T cell receptor (beta chain) has a handful of counts. Its antigen remains unknown. This sample was included in a study of Graves' ophthalmopathy and Graves' hyperthyroidism. Overall study results and limits: Most clonotypes expanded in thyroid above 0.001 frequency were present in blood too.

CDR1 is DFQATT, CDR2 SNEGSKA, per germline (reference sequence). The CDR3 has 13 amino acids. The V gene lost 3 bases and the J gene lost 1 base, with 9 bases spanning the gap. Aged 18 to 65, hyperthyroidism patients had been newly diagnosed, with under 2 months' duration. Lactation, pregnancy, uncontrolled infections and other autoimmune diseases were all grounds for excluding patients. Transcripts of RNA were the source for amplifying TCR beta CDR3 regions. An initial RT-PCR round employing HTBI primers preceded a second-round multiplex PCR. One entry per CDR3 protein results from TCRdb running MiXCR on the multiplex PCR reads. The sample records 900,000 to 1,200,000 distinct CDR3 sequences, 35% to 40% being singletons.

The material sequenced was peripheral blood or thyroid tissue (not recorded which). This TCR was recovered from an adult man with Graves' hyperthyroidism. This chain connects TRBV20-1 to TRBJ1-1, with D unclear. CDR3 nucleotide sequence: TGCAGTGCTAGTAAGGCCACGAACACTGAAGCTTTCTTT. Translated, it gives CSASKATNTEAFF.